One sample yielded the 2 T cell receptor beta chains listed below, sequenced in a study of T cell repertoires in cytomegalovirus infection. In TCRdb, the reads were re-called with MiXCR into one record per CDR3 protein. The sample lists approximately 990,000 distinct CDR3 sequences; roughly a third were seen once. No cognate antigen is known for these TCRs. The starting material was cultured CD8+ T cells from PBMCs, obtained from culture after CMV antigen stimulation. The receptor set was obtained from a human donor in good health (CMV status not recorded). Some clones in this sample may be carry-over from other donors' samples.

The chain links TRBV2 to TRBJ2-7; the D gene is possibly TRBD1 (6 bases). Germline loops: CDR1 SNHLY, CDR2 FYNNEI. V gave up 2 bases and J gave up 0 bases, with 11 bases separating them. The length of the CDR3 is 15 residues. CDR3 in DNA: TGTGCCAGCAGTGAAAGGGACACCAGCTCCTACGAGCAGTACTTC. Protein sequence: CASSERDTSSYEQYF. Based on the CDR3 plus reference TRBV2 and TRBJ2-7, the full variable domain is EPEVTQTPSHQVTQMGQEVILRCVPISNHLYFYWYRQILGQKVEFLVSFYNNEISEKSEIFDDQFSVERPDGSNFTLKIRSTKLEDSAMYFCASSERDTSSYEQYFGPGTRLTVT.

In this sample, this clonotype turned up many times. The chain carries TRBV6-2 or TRBV6-3 and TRBJ2-7, with 8 positions matching TRBD1. Germline assignment: CDR1 MNHEY and CDR2 SVGEGT. The CDR3 has 12 amino acids. The CDR3 nucleotides are TGTGCCAGGCACCAAATTCGACAGGGGAGGAACGTC. Translating it yields CARHQIRQGRNV.